This paragraph covers one TCR beta chain sequence. The sample originates from a study of blood T cell repertoires in COVID-19. Study summary: The study drew acute and convalescent COVID-19 samples from the United States, Italy and Spain. PBMCs, B-cell-depleted T cells, or T cells provided the cDNA or gDNA that made up the material.

V was clipped by 4 bases and J by 0 bases, with 19 bases between them. This CDR3 contains 17 residues. Germline CDR1 reads WNHNN; CDR2 reads SYGVQD (reference sequence). Under the authors' procedure: Estimated nucleated cell counts came from reference gene primer amplification. The protocol was immunoSEQ multiplex PCR, while the TCRdb copy is restricted to in-frame clones and leaves out a portion. That table furnishes V, J and clone size, whereas the DNA furnished D and trimming. This table holds some 250,000 clones, 88% found once. The J gene is TRBJ2-7, the V gene TRBV10-1, with D tentatively TRBD1 (5 bases). The sample consisted of peripheral blood. This sequence was found in a human donor in a cohort sampled during active COVID-19. The CDR3 spells CASSVPRVPTDSYEQYF. The CDR3 DNA sequence: TGCGCCAGCAGTGTGCCCAGGGTCCCGACTGACTCCTACGAGCAGTACTTC.